These 29 T cell receptor beta chains came from one sample sequenced in a study of T cells expressing NK-cell markers. No DNA is given; TCRdb re-called the 5' RACE reads and lists each CDR3 protein once. With about 400,000 distinct CDR3 sequences in the sample, the ten largest clones hold over 8.5%. The sequenced sample consisted of blood T cells: a sorted CD56 or NKG2C T cell subset, CD4+ or CD8+ T cells, or bulk PBMC T cells (not recorded which). These receptors all stem from a woman aged 45 to 65 in good health.

The CDR3 spells CASSFTDRMNWGNEQFF. The rearrangement joins TRBV11-2 to TRBJ2-1; TCRdb picks TRBD1, but there is no DNA to check that call. The CDR3 sequence is 17 residues long. From germline, CDR1 is SGHAT and CDR2 FQNNGV.

The genes are TRBV15 and TRBJ2-3. Germline-derived CDR1 and CDR2 are LNHNV and YYDKDF (reference sequence). The CDR3 runs 13 residues. CDR3 sequence: CATSRDIPDTQYF.

The rearrangement joins TRBV9 to TRBJ2-3. This CDR3 region has 16 residues. Germline CDR1 reads SGDLS; CDR2 reads YYNGEE. The CDR3 protein is CASSHLTDPSTDTQYF.

The V call is TRBV20-1, the J call TRBJ2-3; TCRdb outputs TRBD1, but without DNA this stays unchecked. Germline CDR1 reads DFQATT; CDR2 reads SNEGSKA (reference sequence). The CDR3 has 13 residues. The CDR3 sequence is CSAEGFGVDTQYF.

The V gene is TRBV30, the J gene TRBJ2-7; the TCRdb call, TRBD1, lacks DNA for checking. Looked up from germline, CDR1 is GTSNPN and CDR2 is SVGIG (reference sequence). This CDR3 is 13 amino acids long. The CDR3 loop is CACHDSGVPEQYF.

The chain carries TRBV5-1 and TRBJ2-5; TCRdb outputs TRBD1, but without DNA this stays unchecked. The germline V gene encodes CDR1 SGHRS and CDR2 YFSETQ. The CDR3 is 15 amino acids. The CDR3 here is CASSLGGLPGETQYF.

The V call is TRBV12-3 or TRBV12-4, the J call TRBJ2-7. The CDR3 runs 13 residues. CDR3 protein: CASSPTSSYEQYF.

The chain employs TRBV20-1 and TRBJ2-4; TCRdb selects TRBD2, and the lack of DNA leaves this call unchecked. This CDR3 is 13 amino acids long. Germline V gene lookup returns CDR1 DFQATT and CDR2 SNEGSKA (reference sequence). The CDR3 here is CSASRTSGNIQYF.

The rearrangement joins TRBV5-6 to TRBJ1-5; TCRdb returns TRBD1, unconfirmable since there is no DNA. The CDR3 runs to 14 residues. CDR1 and CDR2 from the germline V gene are SGHDT and YYEEEE. The CDR3 protein is CASSSGTGEQPQHF.

The V call is TRBV12-3 or TRBV12-4, the J call TRBJ1-1. This CDR3 is 13 amino acids long. CDR3 amino acids: CASRQRRNTEAFF.

This sequence joins TRBV28 and TRBJ2-7; TCRdb's D call, TRBD1, is unchecked because there is no DNA. From germline, CDR1 is MDHEN and CDR2 SYDVKM. This CDR3 is built from 13 residues. The CDR3 region is CASSLLGVVEQYF.

The chain has TRBV5-6 and TRBJ2-2; TCRdb indicates TRBD2, and absent DNA this call remains unverified. Per germline, CDR1 SGHDT and CDR2 YYEEEE. The CDR3 sequence is 16 residues long. CDR3: CASSYGLAGDTGELFF.

The chain carries TRBV4-1 and TRBJ1-2; TCRdb gives TRBD1 as the D gene, but with no DNA this cannot be confirmed. CDR1 is MGHRA and CDR2 is YSYEKL in the germline V gene. The CDR3 extends over 16 amino acids. This CDR3 is CASSPPDTGVRYGYTF.

The rearrangement links TRBV28 to TRBJ2-5; the D call from TCRdb, TRBD1, cannot be confirmed without DNA. This CDR3 is built from 15 residues. Germline lookup yields CDR1 MDHEN and CDR2 SYDVKM. CDR3 sequence reads: CASSSPDRDQETQYF.

The gene calls are TRBV7-2 and TRBJ2-2; the TCRdb D gene call, TRBD2, has no DNA to confirm it. The CDR3 length is 15 residues. Germline CDR1 SGHTA, CDR2 FQGNSA. This CDR3 reads CASSPLATTVGELFF. Filled out from reference TRBV7-2 and TRBJ2-2, the complete variable domain reads GAGVSQSPSNKVTEKGKDVELRCDPISGHTALYWYRQSLGQGLEFLIYFQGNSAPDKSGLPSDRFSAERTGGSVSTLTIQRTQQEDSAVYLCASSPLATTVGELFFGEGSRLTVL.

V usage is TRBV7-6 and J usage is TRBJ2-1; TCRdb picks TRBD2, but there is no DNA to check that call. Germline V gene sequence: CDR1 SGHVS, CDR2 FNYEAQ. The CDR3 is made up of 17 amino acids. The chain's CDR3 is CASSLRTSKNPYNEQFF.

The genes are TRBV5-5 and TRBJ1-1. This CDR3 comprises 12 residues. CDR1 and CDR2 (germline): SGHKS, YYEKEE (reference sequence). The CDR3 protein is CASSPRTDEAFF.

This chain links TRBV9 with TRBJ2-3; absent DNA, TCRdb's TRBD2 call cannot be checked. This CDR3 has 15 residues. Germline V gives CDR1 SGDLS, CDR2 YYNGEE. CDR3 in amino acids: CASSPGLVRVDTQYF.

This sequence joins TRBV12-3 or TRBV12-4 and TRBJ1-1; the TRBD1 assignment by TCRdb is unverifiable without DNA. The CDR3 has 13 amino acids. CDR3 sequence: CAVPGQLNTEAFF.

CDR3 sequence: CASSSRGAETQYF. The chain uses TRBV6-6 and TRBJ2-5; TCRdb returns TRBD1, unconfirmable since there is no DNA. Germline CDR1 MNHNY, CDR2 SVGAGI (reference sequence). This CDR3 is built from 13 residues.

The chain links TRBV5-1 to TRBJ2-3. Germline CDR1 SGHRS, CDR2 YFSETQ. The CDR3 spans 11 residues. CDR3 loop: CASGVIDTQYF.

This chain connects TRBV5-1 to TRBJ2-7; TCRdb's D call of TRBD2 is untestable without DNA. This CDR3 comprises 15 residues. CDR1 is SGHRS, CDR2 YFSETQ, per germline. The chain's CDR3 is CASSLGGAVDYEQYF.

The chain carries TRBV28 and TRBJ2-3; as DNA is missing, the TRBD2 call by TCRdb cannot be tested. The CDR3 runs to 16 residues. Germline V lookup: CDR1 MDHEN, CDR2 SYDVKM. The CDR3 protein is CASSQREGIFADTQYF.

The CDR3 sequence is CASSEVWGTNQPQHF. The chain uses TRBV2 and TRBJ1-5; TCRdb outputs TRBD1, but without DNA this stays unchecked. The CDR3 is made up of 15 amino acids. Germline-derived CDR1 and CDR2 are SNHLY and FYNNEI.

The V call is TRBV11-2, the J call TRBJ2-2; the D call of TRBD2 rests on TCRdb alone, since no DNA is present to check it. The CDR3 spans 17 residues. The germline V gene has CDR1 SGHAT and CDR2 FQNNGV. The CDR3 loop is CASRLLAGGSRTGELFF.

The chain uses TRBV28 and TRBJ1-3. The CDR3 is 14 residues long. Per germline, CDR1 MDHEN and CDR2 SYDVKM. The chain's CDR3 is CASSLRFRGNTIYF.

CDR3 region: CSARNPSEAFF. This chain connects TRBV20-1 to TRBJ1-1. The CDR3 runs 11 residues. CDR1 is DFQATT and CDR2 is SNEGSKA in the germline V gene (reference sequence).

The V and J genes are TRBV11-2 and TRBJ1-5; TCRdb's D call, TRBD1, is unchecked because there is no DNA. Germline loops: CDR1 SGHAT, CDR2 FQNNGV. This CDR3 has 13 amino acids. The CDR3 loop is CASSLGAGTGQHF.

This chain uses TRBV15 with TRBJ2-1; no DNA is available, so the TRBD2 call from TCRdb remains unchecked. CDR1 and CDR2 (germline): LNHNV, YYDKDF (reference sequence). CDR3 size: 15 residues. The CDR3 sequence: CATSGRREGYNEQFF. Full variable domain (rest looked up from reference TRBV15 and TRBJ2-1): DAMVIQNPRYQVTQFGKPVTLSCSQTLNHNVMYWYQQKSSQAPKLLFHYYDKDFNNEADTPDNFQSRRPNTSFCFLDIRSPGLGDTAMYLCATSGRREGYNEQFFGPGTRLTVL.